The rows below give T cell receptor beta chains drawn from one sample of a study of shared clonotypes between healthy human individuals. Data came from immunoSEQ multiplex PCR; TCRdb stores just in-frame clones and leaves some out. Here the sample spans approximately 600,000 clones, 85% to 95% being singletons. The sequencing input was naive CD8+ T cells sorted from blood. These receptors all stem from a woman aged 25-40 years in good health. Each CDR3 is given with its conserved first and last residue. Fields, in order: J gene, clone size, V gene, D gene, CDR3 DNA, CDR3 protein. D genes are given only for firm matches. Expanded clones get a size class; other rows say once, few or many, or leave the size out.

TRBJ1-1	.	TRBV6-5	.	TGTGCCAGCAGTTACTCCGGCCCGGGGGAAGCTTTCTTT	CASSYSGPGEAFF
TRBJ1-1	.	TRBV30	.	TGTGCCGCCAAACAGGGTCCCACTGAAGCTTTCTTT	CAAKQGPTEAFF
TRBJ2-2	.	TRBV6-5	.	TGTGCCAGCAGTAGTGGCACCGGGGAGCTGTTTTTT	CASSSGTGELFF
TRBJ1-2	once	TRBV16	TRBD1	TGTGCCAGCAGCCAAAGCCTGGACAGGGTTTATGGCTACACCTTC	CASSQSLDRVYGYTF
TRBJ2-1	.	TRBV7-3	.	TGTGCCAGCAGCAACGGGGTGGGCAATGAGCAGTTCTTC	CASSNGVGNEQFF
TRBJ1-5	once	TRBV27	.	TGTGCCAGCAGTTACGCACAGGGAGAGGATAGCAATCAGCCCCAGCATTTT	CASSYAQGEDSNQPQHF
TRBJ1-3	.	TRBV6-1	.	TGTGCCAGCAGTGAAAGAACAAGAAACACCATATATTTT	CASSERTRNTIYF
TRBJ2-1	.	TRBV28	TRBD2	TGTGCCAGCAGTTGGACTAGCGGGATGGATGAGCAGTTCTTC	CASSWTSGMDEQFF
TRBJ2-4	once	TRBV11-3	.	TGTGCCAGCAGCTTAAACCGTCTAGCCAAAAACATTCAGTACTTC	CASSLNRLAKNIQYF
TRBJ2-1	.	TRBV27	.	TGTGCCAGCAGTTTATCTTATTGGGGGACACATAACAATGAGCAGTTCTTC	CASSLSYWGTHNNEQFF
TRBJ2-7	.	TRBV19	.	TGTGCCAGTAGTTTACAGGGCTCCTACGAGCAGTACTTC	CASSLQGSYEQYF
TRBJ2-3	.	TRBV28	TRBD1	TGTGCCAGCAGTTTGGCACAGGGGGATGATACGCAGTATTTT	CASSLAQGDDTQYF
TRBJ1-1	.	TRBV29-1	TRBD1	TGCAGCGCCGAGACAGGGGTCGACACTGAAGCTTTCTTT	CSAETGVDTEAFF
TRBJ2-4	.	TRBV19	TRBD1	TGTGCCAGTAGTACCGGGACAGGGAGTGGAGCCAAAAACATTCAGTACTTC	CASSTGTGSGAKNIQYF
TRBJ2-2	.	TRBV11-2	.	TGTGCCAGCAGCTTATGGTTGACCGGGGAGCTGTTTTTT	CASSLWLTGELFF
TRBJ2-7	.	TRBV27	.	TGTGCCAGCAGTTTCGATGGGAGCGTGGGGGAGCAGTACTTC	CASSFDGSVGEQYF
TRBJ2-1	.	TRBV28	.	TGTGCCAGCAGTTTAGGTGGTGAGCAGTTCTTC	CASSLGGEQFF
TRBJ2-7	.	TRBV27	TRBD2	TGTGCCAGTTCGCCGGGGGGAGGTGGACGTTACGAGCAGTACTTC	CASSPGGGGRYEQYF
TRBJ1-5	.	TRBV10-3	.	TGTGCCATCAGTGAGGTAGGGGGCAATCAGCCCCAGCATTTT	CAISEVGGNQPQHF
TRBJ1-4	.	TRBV29-1	TRBD1	TGCAGCGTGAGGACAGGGCGGGGGACAACTAATGAAAAACTGTTTTTT	CSVRTGRGTTNEKLFF
TRBJ2-7	.	TRBV16	.	TGTGCCAGCAGCCCCTCGTACGAGCAGTACTTC	CASSPSYEQYF
TRBJ2-7	.	TRBV13	.	TGTGCCAGCAGCTTTAGCGATTTTGCCTACGAGCAGTACTTC	CASSFSDFAYEQYF
TRBJ2-3	.	TRBV28	.	TGTGCCAGCAGTTTGACAGGTTCCGGCACAGATACGCAGTATTTT	CASSLTGSGTDTQYF
TRBJ2-5	.	TRBV5-4	.	TGTGCCAGCAACGGGATTAGTGAGACCCAGTACTTC	CASNGISETQYF
TRBJ2-7	.	TRBV28	.	TGTGCCAGCAGTTTAAAAAGCGCCGTCTACGAGCAGTACTTC	CASSLKSAVYEQYF
TRBJ2-7	.	TRBV27	TRBD1	TGTGCCAGCAGGACAGGGGGCGGCGAGCAGTACTTC	CASRTGGGEQYF
TRBJ2-7	.	TRBV27	TRBD2	TGTGCCAGCAGTTCCCCGAGCGGGGCTAGCTCCTACGAGCAGTACTTC	CASSSPSGASSYEQYF
TRBJ2-1	.	TRBV27	.	TGTGCCAGCAGCTCCCCTGGGAATGAGCAGTTCTTC	CASSSPGNEQFF
TRBJ1-3	.	TRBV19	.	TGTGCCAGTAGTGACCTGATTACCCGGAGCTCTGGAAACACCATATATTTT	CASSDLITRSSGNTIYF
TRBJ2-2	.	TRBV7-8	.	TGTGCCAGCAGCTTACGAGGGAGACGGACCGGGGAGCTGTTTTTT	CASSLRGRRTGELFF
TRBJ2-1	.	TRBV27	.	TGTGCCAGCAGTCTAGGCCTTCTTGCATCGGGGTTAGGCAATGAGCAGTTCTTC	CASSLGLLASGLGNEQFF
TRBJ2-7	.	TRBV27	.	TGTGCCAGCAGTCCCCCTGCCGGTACGTTGATCTACGAGCAGTACTTC	CASSPPAGTLIYEQYF
TRBJ2-7	.	TRBV7-3	.	TGTGCCAGCAGCCCCCGCCCAGGGGGGTCCTACGAGCAGTACTTC	CASSPRPGGSYEQYF
TRBJ2-1	.	TRBV28	TRBD2	TGTGCCAGCACCGGACTAGCGGGAGGACCGGGATCCTACAATGAGCAGTTCTTC	CASTGLAGGPGSYNEQFF
TRBJ2-7	.	TRBV5-1	TRBD2	TGCGCCAGCAGCTTGGAAGGACTAGCGGGTACCTACGAGCAGTACTTC	CASSLEGLAGTYEQYF
TRBJ1-3	.	TRBV4-2	TRBD1	TGTGCCAGCAGCCAAGGGTACCCGGACAGGGGAAACACCATATATTTT	CASSQGYPDRGNTIYF
TRBJ2-1	.	TRBV4-1	.	TGCGCCAGCAGCCAAAGCCCGTTGGGCAATGAGCAGTTCTTC	CASSQSPLGNEQFF
TRBJ2-7	.	TRBV28	.	TGTGCCAGCAGTTTCGGCGAGCAGTACTTC	CASSFGEQYF
TRBJ2-7	.	TRBV2	.	TGTGCCAGCAGTGAATCGATCACCTACGAGCAGTACTTC	CASSESITYEQYF
TRBJ2-3	.	TRBV6-5	.	TGTGCCAGCAGCTCCGTATTCACAGATACGCAGTATTTT	CASSSVFTDTQYF
TRBJ2-1	.	TRBV4-1	.	TGCGCCAGCAGCCTCCGGGCAAACAATGAGCAGTTCTTC	CASSLRANNEQFF
TRBJ1-4	.	TRBV28	TRBD1	TGTGCCAGCTCACCCCGGACAGGGCATGAAAAACTGTTTTTT	CASSPRTGHEKLFF
TRBJ2-5	.	TRBV7-9	TRBD2	TGTGCCAGCAGCTCCGAGGTCCCGGGACTAGCGGGTGGATTCGAGACCCAGTACTTC	CASSSEVPGLAGGFETQYF
TRBJ2-1	once	TRBV5-6	.	TGTGCCAGCAGCTTGGGGGGTGCAGGGAGGAATGAGCAGTTCTTC	CASSLGGAGRNEQFF
TRBJ2-7	.	TRBV7-9	TRBD2	TGTGCCAGCAGCAAACATAGCGGGGACTACGAGCAGTACTTC	CASSKHSGDYEQYF
TRBJ2-2	.	TRBV6-5	.	TGTGCCAGCATTCATTGGAGGCCGAACACCGGGGAGCTGTTTTTT	CASIHWRPNTGELFF
TRBJ2-1	.	TRBV5-1	.	TGCGCCAGCAGCCTAGAGTCAGGGCTATACAATGAGCAGTTCTTC	CASSLESGLYNEQFF
TRBJ2-7	few	TRBV7-9	.	TGTGCCAGCAGCTTAGGTGCGGACGAGCAGTACTTC	CASSLGADEQYF
TRBJ2-7	.	TRBV11-2	TRBD1	TGTGCCAGCAGCCGACCCGCAGGGGGTTCTTACGAGCAGTACTTC	CASSRPAGGSYEQYF
TRBJ1-1	.	TRBV4-2	.	TGTGCCAGCAGCCAAGGGACACAGGTGTACGGGTCAGGAGCTTTCTTT	CASSQGTQVYGSGAFF